The 27 T cell receptor beta chains presented below share a single source sample, sequenced in a study of T cells in Graves' hyperthyroidism and ophthalmopathy. Amplified TCR beta CDR3 regions came from RNA transcripts. HTBI primers were used for first-round RT-PCR of the TCR CDR3. TCRdb reprocessed the multiplex PCR reads with MiXCR, giving one entry per CDR3 protein. The sample includes tens of thousands of distinct CDR3 sequences, 45% to 65% of them seen just once. Material: peripheral blood or thyroid tissue (not recorded which). The receptors shown here come from a man between 18 and 29 years old with Graves' hyperthyroidism.

This clonotype was observed at least ten times. The rearrangement links TRBV20-1 to TRBJ1-1; 7 nucleotides match TRBD1. From germline, CDR1 is DFQATT and CDR2 SNEGSKA (reference sequence). Trimming cost V 3 bases and J 11 bases; bases outside gene matches: 3. The CDR3 extends over 10 amino acids. The CDR3 is CSARGTVAFF. Here the CDR3 DNA reads TGCAGTGCTAGGGGGACAGTCGCTTTCTTT.

The gene calls are TRBV30 and TRBJ2-7; 9 bases line up with TRBD1. The length of the CDR3 is 14 residues. Germline loops: CDR1 GTSNPN, CDR2 SVGIG (reference sequence). The V and J ends lost 3 bases and 2 bases, in that order; junction bases with no gene match: 5. CDR3: CAWRPGQGPYEQYF. CDR3 DNA: TGTGCCTGGAGGCCGGGACAGGGACCCTACGAGCAGTACTTC.

The gene calls are TRBV7-9 and TRBJ2-5; the match to TRBD1 covers 7 bases. Looked up from germline, CDR1 is SEHNR and CDR2 is FQNEAQ (reference sequence). The junction had 11 bases not matched to a gene; V was cut back by 5 bases and J by 5 bases. The CDR3 has 15 amino acids. This chain's CDR3 is CASSAYEGAWETQYF. The DNA of the CDR3 is TGTGCCAGCAGCGCCTACGAGGGGGCTTGGGAGACCCAGTACTTC.

This clonotype has ten or more counts. The V gene is TRBV7-8, the J gene TRBJ2-7; D is unclear. The CDR3 is 14 amino acids. Trimming took 10 bases from V and 5 from J, leaving 21 bases between them. Germline CDR1 reads SGHVS; CDR2 reads FQNEAQ. The CDR3 here is CATSVGIAINEQYF. Here the CDR3 DNA reads TGTGCCACCTCGGTAGGAATAGCAATCAACGAGCAGTACTTC. The variable domain in full, with the rest retrieved from reference TRBV7-8 and TRBJ2-7, is GAGVSQSPRYKVAKRGQDVALRCDPISGHVSLFWYQQALGQGPEFLTYFQNEAQLDKSGLPSDRFFAERPEGSVSTLKIQRTQQEDSAVYLCATSVGIAINEQYFGPGTRLTVT.

The chain employs TRBV10-3 and TRBJ1-1, with 8 bases that match TRBD1. Looked up from germline, CDR1 is ENHRY and CDR2 is SYGVKD. The length of the CDR3 is 14 residues. V lost 7 bases, J lost 4 bases, and 8 bases stayed unmatched. The CDR3 DNA is TGTGCCATCAAGCCTCGGACAGGGTCCACTGAAGCTTTCTTT. It yields the protein CAIKPRTGSTEAFF.

This clonotype was detected many times. The V gene is TRBV6-2 or TRBV6-3, the J gene TRBJ2-7; perhaps TRBD2 as D (6 bases). V was cut by 6 bases and J by 2 bases, with 17 bases left in between. The CDR3 has 15 residues. CDR1 is MNHEY, CDR2 SVGEGT, per germline. In DNA form, the CDR3 reads TGTGCCAGCAGCTATCGGGAGATCTTGGCCTACGAGCAGTACTTC. This gives the protein CASSYREILAYEQYF.

This clonotype was recorded many times. The chain employs TRBV7-9 and TRBJ2-3; 7 bases map to TRBD1. Germline assignment: CDR1 SEHNR and CDR2 FQNEAQ (reference sequence). This CDR3 has 16 residues. The junction had 13 bases not matched to a gene; V was cut back by 5 bases and J by 5 bases. CDR3 coding DNA: TGTGCCAGCAGCCTCAAGACAGGGATTTTCATAGATACGCAGTATTTT. Translated, it gives CASSLKTGIFIDTQYF. Using reference TRBV7-9 and TRBJ2-3 for the parts outside the CDR3, the full variable domain is DTGVSQNPRHKITKRGQNVTFRCDPISEHNRLYWYRQTLGQGPEFLTYFQNEAQLEKSRLLSDRFSAERPKGSFSTLEIQRTEQGDSAMYLCASSLKTGIFIDTQYFGPGTRLTVL.

The table lists this clonotype with many counts. The V call is TRBV12-3 or TRBV12-4, the J call TRBJ1-1; the match to TRBD1 covers 8 bases. J was trimmed by 5 bases and V by 8 bases; bases with no gene match: 13. The CDR3 covers 15 residues. CDR3 DNA: TGTGCCAGCCTTCCCTGCAGGGGGCTGGAAACTGAAGCTTTCTTT. It specifies CASLPCRGLETEAFF.

Turning to this clonotype: Lacking the conserved final phenylalanine or tryptophan, this CDR3 likely reflects a read error. The DNA is omitted, as the CDR3 cannot be located on it reliably, and the CDR3 follows TCRdb's listing. This sequence joins TRBV10-2 and TRBJ1-1. Looked up from germline, CDR1 is WSHSY and CDR2 is SAAADI. The CDR3 is made up of 14 amino acids, end residues included. The chain's CDR3 is CASSEDGMNTEAHS.

This clonotype was counted ten times or more. The V call is TRBV7-9, the J call TRBJ2-7, with D perhaps TRBD2 (6 bases). V lost 6 bases and J lost 3, with 33 bases in between. Germline V CDR1 and CDR2: SEHNR, FQNEAQ (reference sequence). CDR3 length equals 20 residues. As DNA, the CDR3 is TGTGCCAGCAGGACACCCAATAAAAGACTAGACTTGGGGGTAAACTACGAGCAGTACTTC. Translation: CASRTPNKRLDLGVNYEQYF.

This clonotype turned up a few times. A much larger clone lies one base from this, so it may be a read error. V is TRBV20-1 and J is TRBJ1-1; TRBD1 aligns across 10 bases. Germline V gene lookup returns CDR1 DFQATT and CDR2 SNEGSKA (reference sequence). J was trimmed by 3 bases and V by 7 bases; bases with no gene match: 8. There are 14 residues in the CDR3. The CDR3 region has the DNA TGCAGTGGCGAGGGACAGGGGAGTTACACTGAAGCTTTCTTT. It translates to CSGEGQGSYTEAFF.

A remark on this clonotype: It may be a read error: a sequence one base away is much more abundant. The chain employs TRBV9 and TRBJ2-3; a weak D match, TRBD1 (5 bases). The J call may be wrong; the DNA end is better matched by TRBJ1-5. The CDR3 covers 12 residues. The germline V gene encodes CDR1 SGDLS and CDR2 YYNGEE. CDR3 region: CASTSRGDTQHF. CDR3 nucleotides: TGTGCCAGCACCTCCCGGGGGGATACGCAGCATTTT.

As concerns this clonotype: One base away lies a much larger clone, so this may be a sequencing read error. The chain joins TRBV24-1 to TRBJ1-1, with 7 bases matching TRBD1. The J segment lost 5 bases and the V segment lost 4 bases, leaving 9 bases of the junction unmatched. The germline CDR1 and CDR2 sequences are KGHDR and SFDVKD. This CDR3 has 15 amino acids. This CDR3 is CATSEAGTEQTEAFF. CDR3 sequence (DNA): TGTGCCACCAGTGAGGCCGGGACAGAGCAAACTGAAGCTTTCTTT.

The chain combines TRBV10-2 with TRBJ2-5; D is unresolved. The CDR3 is made up of 15 amino acids. The germline CDR1 and CDR2 sequences are WSHSY and SAAADI. V lost 4 bases and J lost 5, with 17 bases in between. CDR3 sequence (DNA): TGCGCCAGCAGTGCCGGCCCGGTGGCGCGGGAGACCCAGTACTTC. It codes for CASSAGPVARETQYF.

This chain connects TRBV9 to TRBJ2-7; D gene unclear. This CDR3 spans 11 amino acids. Trimming left V 0 bases short and J 8 bases short, with 6 bases between. The germline V gene has CDR1 SGDLS and CDR2 YYNGEE. The CDR3 loop reads CASSVGNKQYF. For the CDR3, the DNA is TGTGCCAGCAGCGTAGGAAACAAGCAGTACTTC.

The chain carries TRBV2 and TRBJ1-6; D is perhaps TRBD1 (5 bases). The length of the CDR3 is 13 residues. Germline lookup yields CDR1 SNHLY and CDR2 FYNNEI. Trimming shortened V by 6 bases and J by 10 bases, and 13 bases separated the two germline ends. CDR3 nucleotide sequence: TGTGCCAGCAGGCGTCAGGGAACCTCACCCCTCCACTTT. Translating gives CASRRQGTSPLHF.

Concerning this clonotype itself: A read error may be the cause here, since a much bigger clone is one base away. V is TRBV4-3 and J is TRBJ1-4, with 8 positions matching TRBD1. This CDR3 region has 16 residues. Germline CDR1 LGHNA, CDR2 YSLEER. This chain's CDR3 is CASSQTPGGFPEELFF. DNA of the CDR3: TGCGCCAGCAGCCAAACTCCAGGGGGCTTTCCTGAAGAACTGTTTTTT.

This chain uses TRBV12-3 or TRBV12-4 with TRBJ2-5, with 10 bases lining up with TRBD1. There are 17 residues in the CDR3. Unmatched junction bases numbered 11, after V lost 2 bases and J lost 5 bases. The CDR3 loop is CASSLTGQGVFGETQYF. DNA for the CDR3: TGTGCCAGCAGTTTAACCGGACAGGGGGTTTTCGGGGAGACCCAGTACTTC.

In the case of this clonotype: The CDR3 ends on some other residue instead of the conserved phenylalanine or tryptophan, so this is likely a read error. V usage is TRBV5-4 and J usage is TRBJ1-2; TRBD1 might be the D (5 bases). This CDR3 has 13 amino acids. The germline V gene encodes CDR1 SGHNT and CDR2 YYREEE (reference sequence). Trimming stripped 1 base from V and 7 bases from J, with 11 bases between. As DNA, the CDR3 is TGTGCCAGCAGCTTGCCGGGACGTGGTGGCTACACCATC. This codes for CASSLPGRGGYTI.

As concerns this clonotype: Sequence at one end of the junction differs from germline and may be a read error. The gene calls are TRBV24-1 and TRBJ2-7; maybe TRBD2 (5 bases). Germline CDR1 and CDR2: KGHDR and SFDVKD. The CDR3 runs 11 residues. This CDR3 is CATSDGVGSHF. The CDR3 bases are TGTGCCACCAGTGACGGGGTAGGCTCGCACTTC.

V gene TRBV6-5 combines with J gene TRBJ2-7; TRBD1 aligns across 9 bases. V shed 5 bases, J shed 4 bases, and the junction held 6 bases outside the gene matches. CDR1 is MNHEY and CDR2 is SVGAGI in the germline V gene. CDR3 size: 14 residues. The CDR3 DNA sequence: TGTGCCAGCAGTATGGGACAGGGAAGGTACGAGCAGTACTTC. Residues: CASSMGQGRYEQYF.

In its sample, this clonotype was seen many times. The rearrangement links TRBV20-1 to TRBJ1-1; perhaps TRBD1 as D (5 bases). Trimming shortened V by 4 bases and J by 5 bases, and 20 bases separated the two germline ends. The CDR3 spans 15 residues. The germline gives CDR1 DFQATT, CDR2 SNEGSKA (reference sequence). CDR3 amino acids: CSATTGDGWGTEAFF. The DNA for the CDR3 is TGCAGTGCTACGACGGGGGACGGGTGGGGGACTGAAGCTTTCTTT.

This sequence joins TRBV7-6 and TRBJ1-2; D is unclear. Germline-derived CDR1 and CDR2 are SGHVS and FNYEAQ. The length of the CDR3 is 14 residues. Trimming took off 1 base at V and 4 bases at J, with 10 bases between the two ends. The CDR3: CASSLEEMGYGYTF. The CDR3 nucleotides read TGTGCCAGCAGCTTAGAGGAAATGGGCTATGGCTACACCTTC.

This clonotype is medium-sized (0.01 to 0.1%) by share. The CDR3 protein is CASSPSFQETQYF. CDR3 coding DNA: TGCGCCAGCAGCCCTAGTTTCCAAGAGACCCAGTACTTC. This chain links TRBV5-1 with TRBJ2-5; no firm D call. Germline CDR1 SGHRS, CDR2 YFSETQ. V was clipped by 4 bases and J by 1 base, with 8 bases between them. The CDR3 has 13 amino acids.

V gene TRBV9 combines with J gene TRBJ1-1; D gene ambiguous. V was trimmed by 5 bases and J by 7 bases, leaving 9 bases between them. Germline CDR1 reads SGDLS; CDR2 reads YYNGEE. The CDR3 length is 11 residues. The CDR3 here is CASSFTGEAFF. Here the CDR3 DNA reads TGTGCCAGCAGTTTCACCGGTGAAGCTTTCTTT.

The V and J genes are TRBV15 and TRBJ2-7, with D uncertain. Germline assignment: CDR1 LNHNV and CDR2 YYDKDF (reference sequence). The germline V and J ends were trimmed by 0 bases and 5 bases, with 8 bases remaining between them. CDR3 length: 13 residues. CDR3 DNA: TGTGCCACCAGCAGAGATCCCCGGGACGAGCAGTACTTC. This gives the protein CATSRDPRDEQYF.

As DNA, the CDR3 is TGCAGCGTTGAAGGGGACACCCGGGGGCATGGCTACACCTTC. This encodes CSVEGDTRGHGYTF. The chain has TRBV29-1 and TRBJ1-2, with a weak D call TRBD1 (6 bases). Germline CDR1 reads SQVTM; CDR2 reads ANQGSEA. V was cut by 1 base and J by 6 bases, with 15 bases left in between. There are 14 residues in the CDR3.